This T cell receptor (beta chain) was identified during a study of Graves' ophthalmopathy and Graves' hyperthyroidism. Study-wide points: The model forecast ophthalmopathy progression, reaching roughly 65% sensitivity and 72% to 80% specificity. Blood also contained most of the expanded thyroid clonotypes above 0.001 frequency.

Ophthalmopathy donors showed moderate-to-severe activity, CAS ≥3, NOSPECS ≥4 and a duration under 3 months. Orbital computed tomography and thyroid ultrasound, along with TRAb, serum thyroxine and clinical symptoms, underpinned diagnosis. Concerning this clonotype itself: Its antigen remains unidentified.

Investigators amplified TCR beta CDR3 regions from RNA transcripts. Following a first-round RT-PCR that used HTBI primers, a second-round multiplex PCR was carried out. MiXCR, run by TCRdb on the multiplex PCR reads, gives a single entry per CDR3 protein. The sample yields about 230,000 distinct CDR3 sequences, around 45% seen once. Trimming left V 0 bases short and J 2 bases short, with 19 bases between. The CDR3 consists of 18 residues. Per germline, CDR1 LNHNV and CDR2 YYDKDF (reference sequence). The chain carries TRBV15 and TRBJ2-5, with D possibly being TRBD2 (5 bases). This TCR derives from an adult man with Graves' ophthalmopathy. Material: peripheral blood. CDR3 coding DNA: TGTGCCACCAGCAGAGATCTCTCCCCCCGCACTAGGCAAGAGACCCAGTACTTC. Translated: CATSRDLSPRTRQETQYF.